This TCR beta chain stems from a study of T cell responses to AZD1222 COVID-19 vaccine. Details on this clone: The antigen remains undetermined.

The CDR3 runs 11 residues. Germline lookup yields CDR1 SGHTS and CDR2 YDEGEE. V was clipped by 4 bases and J by 6 bases, with 7 bases between them. TCRdb's copy holds only in-frame clones and misses some; the assay was immunoSEQ multiplex PCR. The table lists roughly 130,000 clones, approximately 83% of them singletons. Study results and caveats: Just a handful of AZD1222 recipients tested seropositive at baseline. Females outnumbered males among donors, who were mostly white British; clonal diversity was possibly underestimated.

This chain links TRBV5-8 with TRBJ1-2; D may be TRBD1 (6 bases). The source material was peripheral blood, sampled on day 0 of AZD1222 vaccination. The receptor was isolated from an adult in good health. The DNA of the CDR3 is TGTGCCAGCAGCAGGGGGGATGGCTACACCTTC. It yields the protein CASSRGDGYTF.